This entry lists 25 T cell receptor beta chains sequenced from one sample in a study of blood T cells in healthy people across ages. Primed by a sample-barcoded 5' primer and a J-beta primer mix, a second PCR proceeded for about 6 to 12 cycles. TCRdb analysed the 5' RACE reads with MiXCR anew, one entry per CDR3 protein. Of roughly 1,700,000 distinct CDR3 sequences listed, roughly 30% are singletons. The sample was blood. Receptors were obtained from a young woman in good health.

The chain employs TRBV12-3 or TRBV12-4 and TRBJ2-1, with D hard to call. The CDR3 runs to 13 residues. Trimming took 3 bases from V and 8 from J, leaving 11 bases between them. CDR3 sequence: CASSFSDRDEQFF. CDR3 in DNA: TGTGCCAGCAGTTTTTCCGATAGGGATGAGCAGTTCTTC.

The chain is built from TRBV27 and TRBJ2-4, with 7 bases fitting TRBD1. CDR1 and CDR2 (germline): MNHEY, SMNVEV (reference sequence). This CDR3 is 14 amino acids long. After removal of 7 bases from V and 13 bases from J, the junction contained 16 bases not matched to a gene. In nucleotides, the CDR3 is TGTGCCAGCACGGGGACAGCTCCCACAGGGGAGCAGTACTTC. Its protein product is CASTGTAPTGEQYF.

This chain uses TRBV14 with TRBJ2-1; TRBD2 aligns across 9 bases. Losses at the gene ends were 6 bases for V and 2 bases for J; bases not matched to a gene: 8. CDR3 length: 16 residues. Per the germline V gene, CDR1 is SGHDN and CDR2 is FVKESK. CDR3 DNA: TGTGCCAGCAGTCGCCCGGGACTAGCAGCCTACAATGAGCAGTTCTTC. This gives the protein CASSRPGLAAYNEQFF.

This clonotype has only a few counts. The chain links TRBV4-3 to TRBJ2-3; 11 bases match TRBD2. This CDR3 contains 16 residues. Trimming removed 5 bases from V and 0 bases from J; junction bases left unmatched: 4. Germline values: CDR1 LGHNA, CDR2 YSLEER. CDR3 amino acids: CASSSTSGTSTDTQYF. The CDR3 DNA reads as TGCGCCAGCAGCTCGACTAGCGGGACTAGCACAGATACGCAGTATTTT.

The CDR3 here is CASSNGGSSRNEQFF. The DNA for the CDR3 is TGTGCCAGCTCAAATGGGGGCTCTAGTAGGAATGAGCAGTTCTTC. The chain uses TRBV12-3 or TRBV12-4 and TRBJ2-1, with D maybe TRBD1 (6 bases). V lost 8 bases and J lost 7, with 21 bases in between. The CDR3 length is 15 residues.

The table lists this clonotype with a few counts. The chain couples TRBV9 to TRBJ2-5; tentatively, D is TRBD1 or TRBD2 (6 bases each). The J call could be wrong; TRBJ2-7 is a better fit for the DNA end. Germline assignment: CDR1 SGDLS and CDR2 YYNGEE. This CDR3 is 14 amino acids long. CDR3 nucleotides: TGTGCCAGCAGCTCACAAAACGGGGGCCACGAGCAGTACTTC. Encoded protein: CASSSQNGGHEQYF.

This clonotype was detected only a few times. The chain links TRBV7-9 to TRBJ1-4; D perhaps matches TRBD1 (5 bases). Germline CDR1 is SEHNR and CDR2 is FQNEAQ (reference sequence). V was trimmed by 8 bases and J by 3 bases, leaving 16 bases between them. This CDR3 has 15 residues. In DNA form, the CDR3 reads TGTGCCAGCGACGCCCGCGGGGCCGCTAATGAAAAACTGTTTTTT. Translation: CASDARGAANEKLFF.

The sample holds a few counts of this clonotype. The rearrangement joins TRBV11-2 to TRBJ1-4; perhaps TRBD1 as D (5 bases). V dropped 4 bases and J dropped 0 bases, with 15 bases sitting between them. Per the germline V gene, CDR1 is SGHAT and CDR2 is FQNNGV. The CDR3 consists of 17 residues. The CDR3 protein is CASSYQRQGATNEKLFF. For the CDR3, the DNA is TGTGCCAGCAGCTACCAGAGGCAGGGAGCAACTAATGAAAAACTGTTTTTT. The full variable domain, rest sourced from reference TRBV11-2 and TRBJ1-4, is EAGVAQSPRYKIIEKRQSVAFWCNPISGHATLYWYQQILGQGPKLLIQFQNNGVVDDSQLPKDRFSAERLKGVDSTLKIQPAKLEDSAVYLCASSYQRQGATNEKLFFGSGTQLSVL.

The chain joins TRBV6-1 to TRBJ2-1; 7 bases align to TRBD2. There are 16 residues in the CDR3. Germline assignment: CDR1 MNHNS and CDR2 SASEGT. V lost 6 bases and J lost 10; bases outside the gene matches: 18. CDR3 sequence reads: CASSHLAAMPEREQFF. In nucleotides, the CDR3 is TGTGCCAGCAGCCACCTAGCGGCGATGCCCGAAAGAGAGCAGTTCTTC.

This CDR3 reads CSASGTGSSYNEQFF. CDR3 coding DNA: TGCAGTGCTAGTGGAACTGGCAGCTCCTACAATGAGCAGTTCTTC. The chain uses TRBV20-1 and TRBJ2-1; D not resolved. Germline values: CDR1 DFQATT, CDR2 SNEGSKA (reference sequence). The CDR3 has 15 residues. Trimming took off 3 bases at V and 0 bases at J, with 12 bases between the two ends.

This clonotype has more than one count but fewer than ten. V and J are TRBV24-1 and TRBJ2-3; no clear D gene. The CDR3 runs to 15 residues. V was trimmed by 5 bases and J by 0 bases, leaving 11 bases between them. Germline values: CDR1 KGHDR, CDR2 SFDVKD. CDR3 DNA: TGTGCCACCAGTGCCAGAACGACTAGCACAGATACGCAGTATTTT. Protein sequence: CATSARTTSTDTQYF.

This clonotype occurred a few times. The genes are TRBV6-5 and TRBJ2-3; 8 bases align to TRBD1. The germline V gene has CDR1 MNHEY and CDR2 SVGAGI. The CDR3 is 14 residues long. V lost 6 bases and J lost 2; bases outside the gene matches: 4. The CDR3 DNA reads as TGTGCCAGCAGGGGGACAGGCCCCACAGATACGCAGTATTTT. Its translation: CASRGTGPTDTQYF.

The chain combines TRBV7-3 with TRBJ2-2; no firm D call. The germline V gene has CDR1 SGHTA and CDR2 FQGTGA. The CDR3 runs 13 residues. Trimming shortened V by 1 base and J by 5 bases, and 5 bases separated the two germline ends. The CDR3 reads CASSLKTTGELFF. CDR3 DNA: TGTGCCAGCAGCTTAAAGACTACCGGGGAGCTGTTTTTT.

About this clonotype: The junction departs from the called germline gene at one end, perhaps through a read error. The chain has TRBV7-9 and TRBJ2-7; perhaps D is TRBD1 or TRBD2 (5 bases each). Per the germline V gene, CDR1 is SEHNR and CDR2 is FQNEAQ (reference sequence). The CDR3 sequence is 15 residues long. In DNA, the CDR3 is TGTGCCACCAGCTCCCCCTGGGACGCCGCCTACGAGCAGTACTTC. Protein sequence: CATSSPWDAAYEQYF.

Only a few counts were recorded for this clonotype. The chain combines TRBV28 with TRBJ2-7, with a tentative D call TRBD1 (7 bases). V was clipped by 10 bases and J by 4 bases, with 17 bases between them. The germline CDR1 and CDR2 sequences are MDHEN and SYDVKM. CDR3 length: 13 residues. The CDR3 DNA is TGTGCCACCCTAAGGAGGGGGCCTTACGAGCAGTACTTC. Amino acids: CATLRRGPYEQYF. The complete variable domain, with remaining parts taken from reference TRBV28 and TRBJ2-7, reads DVKVTQSSRYLVKRTGEKVFLECVQDMDHENMFWYRQDPGLGLRLIYFSYDVKMKEKGDIPEGYSVSREKKERFSLILESASTNQTSMYLCATLRRGPYEQYFGPGTRLTVT.

This clonotype occurred a few times. V is TRBV20-1 and J is TRBJ2-5; weak D call: TRBD1 (7 bases). The V gene's germline CDR1 is DFQATT and CDR2 SNEGSKA (reference sequence). V lost 4 bases and J lost 7, with 22 bases in between. The CDR3 totals 15 residues. The CDR3 DNA reads as TGCAGTGCTACCTGGGACTCCAGGGGGGAAGGGACCCAGTACTTC. It translates to CSATWDSRGEGTQYF.

This clonotype was seen at least ten times. The V call is TRBV4-1, the J call TRBJ2-5; D is perhaps TRBD1 or TRBD2 (5 bases each). Trimming took off 2 bases at V and 5 bases at J, with 21 bases between the two ends. CDR3 length: 17 residues. Germline values: CDR1 MGHRA, CDR2 YSYEKL. CDR3 in DNA: TGCGCCAGCAGCCAACGGGGACCCCCTCAAGGTGGGGAGACCCAGTACTTC. It translates to CASSQRGPPQGGETQYF.

This clonotype was detected a few times. The V call is TRBV19, the J call TRBJ1-5, with D possibly matching TRBD1 (6 bases). Looked up from germline, CDR1 is LNHDA and CDR2 is SQIVND (reference sequence). This CDR3 region has 14 residues. The V and J ends lost 7 bases and 0 bases respectively, with 10 bases between them. CDR3 coding DNA: TGTGCCAGTAATGACAGGAGTAGCAATCAGCCCCAGCATTTT. Its translation is CASNDRSSNQPQHF. The full variable domain, with the rest looked up from reference TRBV19 and TRBJ1-5, is DGGITQSPKYLFRKEGQNVTLSCEQNLNHDAMYWYRQDPGQGLRLIYYSQIVNDFQKGDIAEGYSVSREKKESFPLTVTSAQKNPTAFYLCASNDRSSNQPQHFGDGTRLSIL.

About this clonotype itself: A much larger clone lies one base from this, so it may be a read error. V usage is TRBV10-3 and J usage is TRBJ2-1; TRBD2 matches 8 bases. Germline V gene data show CDR1 as ENHRY and CDR2 as SYGVKD. J was trimmed by 6 bases and V by 6 bases; bases with no gene match: 10. The CDR3 contains 15 residues. The CDR3: CAISFGGANCNEQFF. The CDR3 DNA is TGTGCCATCAGCTTCGGGGGGGCAAATTGCAATGAGCAGTTCTTC.

This clonotype was detected ten times or more. The chain is built from TRBV6-6 and TRBJ2-4; D is uncertain. The CDR3 loop spans 12 amino acids. Trimming left V 7 bases short and J 9 bases short, with 13 bases between. The germline gives CDR1 MNHNY, CDR2 SVGAGI (reference sequence). In nucleotides, the CDR3 is TGTGCCAGCACCCCAGGTCTTGGCATTCAGTACTTC. This codes for CASTPGLGIQYF.

This clonotype was seen a handful of times. This chain uses TRBV6-5 with TRBJ2-3; 7 bases fit TRBD1. V lost 7 bases and J lost 0; bases outside the gene matches: 1. Germline-derived CDR1 and CDR2 are MNHEY and SVGAGI. The CDR3 has 13 residues. CDR3 protein: CASKGQSTDTQYF. CDR3 coding DNA: TGTGCCAGCAAGGGACAGAGCACAGATACGCAGTATTTT.

The V call is TRBV6-6, the J call TRBJ2-4; 10 bases match TRBD2. The J call may not be correct, given that the DNA end is closer to TRBJ2-5. CDR3 length equals 15 residues. CDR1 and CDR2 from the germline V gene are MNHNY and SVGAGI (reference sequence). CDR3: CASSYSSGGKETQYF. CDR3 in DNA: TGTGCCAGCAGTTACAGTAGCGGGGGGAAAGAGACCCAGTACTTC.

Concerning this clonotype itself: A read error may explain this, as a much larger clone is one base away. This chain connects TRBV24-1 to TRBJ2-1; D ambiguous. Matching the DNA end better, TRBJ2-7 makes the J call doubtful. CDR3 length: 18 amino acids. The V gene's germline CDR1 is KGHDR and CDR2 SFDVKD. The DNA for the CDR3 is TGTGCCACCAGTGATTCCGCTTTCCCTACGAGCTCCTACAATGAGCAGTACTTC. Translation: CATSDSAFPTSSYNEQYF.

The chain is built from TRBV6-6 and TRBJ1-2; unclear D gene. V lost 0 bases and J lost 2, with 7 bases in between. CDR3 length: 14 amino acids. Germline lookup yields CDR1 MNHNY and CDR2 SVGAGI (reference sequence). The CDR3 is CASSYSTWNYGYTF. CDR3 nucleotides: TGTGCCAGCAGTTACTCGACTTGGAACTATGGCTACACCTTC.

The chain uses TRBV29-1 and TRBJ1-1, with 9 bases aligning to TRBD1. The V and J ends lost 7 bases and 0 bases, in that order; junction bases with no gene match: 6. The germline V gene encodes CDR1 SQVTM and CDR2 ANQGSEA. This CDR3 has 14 residues. CDR3 amino acids: CSATGGRMNTEAFF. The CDR3 region has the DNA TGCAGCGCGACAGGGGGGAGGATGAACACTGAAGCTTTCTTT.